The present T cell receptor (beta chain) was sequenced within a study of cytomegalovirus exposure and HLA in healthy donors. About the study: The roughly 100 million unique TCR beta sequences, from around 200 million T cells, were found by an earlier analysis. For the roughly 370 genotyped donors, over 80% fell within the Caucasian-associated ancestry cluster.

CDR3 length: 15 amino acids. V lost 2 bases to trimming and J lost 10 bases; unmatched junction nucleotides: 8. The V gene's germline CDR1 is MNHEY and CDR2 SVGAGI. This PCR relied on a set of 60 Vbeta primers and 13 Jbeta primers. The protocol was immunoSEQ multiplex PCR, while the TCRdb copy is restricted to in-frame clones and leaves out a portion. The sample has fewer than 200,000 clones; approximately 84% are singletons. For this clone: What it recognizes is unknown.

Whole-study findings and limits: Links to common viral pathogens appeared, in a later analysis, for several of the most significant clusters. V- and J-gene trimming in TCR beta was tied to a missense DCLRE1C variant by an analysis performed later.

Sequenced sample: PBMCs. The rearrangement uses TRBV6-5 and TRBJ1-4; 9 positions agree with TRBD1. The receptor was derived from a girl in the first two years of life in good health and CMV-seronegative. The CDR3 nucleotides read TGTGCCAGCAGTTACCTGGGACAGGGATTGGGAAAACTGTTTTTT. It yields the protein CASSYLGQGLGKLFF.